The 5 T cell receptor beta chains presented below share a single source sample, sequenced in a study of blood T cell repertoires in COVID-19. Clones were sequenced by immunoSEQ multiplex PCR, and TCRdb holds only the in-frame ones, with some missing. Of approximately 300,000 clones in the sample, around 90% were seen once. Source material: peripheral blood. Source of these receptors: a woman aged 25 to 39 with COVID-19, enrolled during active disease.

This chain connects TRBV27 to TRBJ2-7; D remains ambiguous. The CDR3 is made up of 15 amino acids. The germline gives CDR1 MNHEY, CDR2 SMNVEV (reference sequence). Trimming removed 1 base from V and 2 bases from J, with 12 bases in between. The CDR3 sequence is CASSLLATTPYEQYF. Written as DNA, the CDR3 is TGTGCCAGCAGTTTATTGGCCACCACCCCCTACGAGCAGTACTTC.

The CDR3, as DNA: TGCAGCGTTGAAACTAGTGGCGATACGCAGTATTTT. Encoded protein: CSVETSGDTQYF. The chain joins TRBV29-1 to TRBJ2-3; tentatively, D is TRBD2 (5 bases). Trimming took off 2 bases at V and 6 bases at J, with 9 bases between the two ends. The CDR3 is made up of 12 amino acids. Germline V gives CDR1 SQVTM, CDR2 ANQGSEA.

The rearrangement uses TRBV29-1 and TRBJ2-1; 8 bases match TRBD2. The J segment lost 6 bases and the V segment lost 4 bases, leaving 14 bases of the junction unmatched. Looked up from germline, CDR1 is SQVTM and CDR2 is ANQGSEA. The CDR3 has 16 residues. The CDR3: CSVVRRAGVGANEQFF. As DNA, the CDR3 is TGCAGCGTTGTCCGACGAGCGGGAGTAGGGGCCAATGAGCAGTTCTTC.

CDR3 amino acids: CASSVGLAGRPKETQYF. CDR3 DNA: TGTGCCAGCAGCGTAGGGCTTGCTGGCAGGCCTAAGGAGACCCAGTACTTC. The gene calls are TRBV9 and TRBJ2-5; D remains unclear. V lost 0 bases, J lost 5 bases, and 20 bases lay in between. Germline V CDR1 and CDR2: SGDLS, YYNGEE. The CDR3 length is 17 residues.

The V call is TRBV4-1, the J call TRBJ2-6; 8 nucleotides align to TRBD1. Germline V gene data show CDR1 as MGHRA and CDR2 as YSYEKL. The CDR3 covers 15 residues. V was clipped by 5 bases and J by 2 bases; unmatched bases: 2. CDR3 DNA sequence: TGCGCCAGCAGCACGGGACAGGCTGGGGCCAACGTCCTGACTTTC. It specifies CASSTGQAGANVLTF.